This T cell receptor (beta chain) originates from a study of a mutant IDH1 vaccine in newly diagnosed glioma. For the study at large: Vaccine administration was initiated 4-6 weeks following radiotherapy alone, or with temozolomide cycles. Males made up approximately 62% and females 37.5% of treated patients, whose mean age was approximately 43 years. It was radiotherapy, temozolomide, or both that patients received previously, with most receiving both.

The method was immunoSEQ multiplex PCR; TCRdb's version includes in-frame clones alone and lacks a portion of them. The table records 31,000 or so clones, 75% to 85% of them present only once. This clone was seen more than once but under ten times. Its antigen remains unidentified. Germline V gene sequence: CDR1 MGHDK, CDR2 SYGVNS. V was clipped by 7 bases and J by 2 bases; unmatched bases: 3. This CDR3 is 13 amino acids long. Noted time point: week 11, during vaccination. One vaccine dose held 300 ug of mutant IDH1 20-mer peptide and came with topical imiquimod. The sample in question was PBMCs, obtained from a glioma patient whose treatment included an IDH1 peptide vaccine. The rearrangement joins TRBV25-1 to TRBJ1-2; 8 nucleotides align to TRBD1. The sequence came from a young man with glioma. CDR3 in amino acids: CASTRTGNYGYTF. The CDR3 region has the DNA TGTGCCAGCACAAGGACAGGGAACTATGGCTACACCTTC.